This T cell receptor (beta chain) is drawn from a study of shared clonotypes between healthy human individuals (dated by TCRdb to about 2020). In the study overall: A few men and two women, aged 18 to 49 years, made up the cohort. To increase sequencing depth and limit assay-specific biases, TCR repertoire library preparation and sequencing were carried out by different laboratories using diverse techniques. Each donor's leukapheresis produced roughly between roughly 0.85 and 9.5 billion PBMCs. To estimate repertoire size and how much clonotype sharing occurs between individuals, the study deeply sequenced the blood TCR repertoires of five healthy adults.

Healthy HIV-negative adults with no recently reported acute infections or vaccinations were included as donors. Every donor was a Caucasian adult living in Nashville, Tennessee, USA. For unsorted samples, 100 million or so PBMCs were counted, and genomic DNA was extracted using the QIAamp DNA Blood Mini kit. Blood was collected by leukapheresis, and PBMCs were isolated by Ficoll-Histopaque density gradient centrifugation and then cryopreserved in liquid nitrogen vapor phase. V was cut back by 6 bases and J by 1 base, leaving a gap of 12 bases between them. Including the terminal cysteine and phenylalanine, the CDR3 comprises 14 residues. CDR3 DNA is the only sequence kept; it has 42 bases, read in frame from the first base. CDR1 and CDR2 are read off the germline V gene as MDHEN and SYDVKM. General conclusions and limits of the study: Because the study included a small number of donors, the genetic and exposure-history diversity represented was limited. Sampling was limited to blood, and TCR repertoires in tissue likely differ from TCR repertoires in blood. Pairwise subsampling indicated that sequencing depth was expected to affect the degree of clonotype sharing among donors.

TCR CDR3 regions were amplified from genomic DNA by multiplex PCR using the deep immunoSEQ assay. Genomic DNA extracted from each cell subset was distributed evenly over all wells of several immunoSEQ 96-well plates, and each plate served as one replicate. Each replicate PCR for unsorted PBMC received 300 to 350 ng genomic DNA, equal to around 30,000 T cell genomes. Unsorted PBMC genomic DNA was sequenced across ten immunoSEQ deep assay plates. Purified libraries were quantified with a Qubit 3.0 fluorometer, sized on a Bioanalyzer 2100, and re-quantified with the KAPA Library Quantification kit. A separate single-read 150-cycle Illumina NextSeq 550 flow cell was used to sequence each immunoSEQ 96-well plate. Regarding the original processing steps: Because only junctional sequences without quality scores were contained in the immunoSEQ output, filtering matching that applied to full-length reads could not be performed. Sequences were annotated with PyIR, a Python wrapper for IgBLAST v1.9, using IMGT germline references to assign V/J genes and CDR3. Reads were removed for weak V/J assignments (E-value above 1e-6), missing CDR3, stop codons, out-of-frame junctions, or ambiguous translated residues. V3J clonotypes were defined by identical inferred V gene, J gene, and CDR3 amino acid sequence. The percentage overlap between two repertoires was calculated by dividing the number of shared unique clonotypes by the size of the smaller repertoire. RTK rarefaction, the Chao1 estimator, and Recon v2.1 estimates of unobserved clonotypes were used to assess repertoire richness. The immuneACCESS repertoire file appears here via TCRdb, limited to in-frame rearrangements. These files lack a portion of the clones; in checked studies, under half of the deficit traces to unresolved V genes, and the cause of the others is not known. V and J calls and clone size are given by that table; D and trimming were obtained from the DNA. The table for this sample lists approximately 500,000 clones; roughly 78% of them were counted only once. 13% of the sample rests with the top ten.

This clone was seen just once. No antigen is known for it. Base qualities were left out, and no much larger clone turns up one base away. The clonotype originates from a woman between 40 and 55 years old in good health. Some clones in this sample may be carry-over from other donors' samples. The sequencing input was PBMCs. The chain uses TRBV28 and TRBJ1-1; a tentative D call is TRBD1 (6 bases match). For the CDR3, the sequence is CASRVTGTNTEAFF. DNA sequence: TGTGCCAGCAGGGTAACAGGGACGAACACTGAAGCTTTCTTT.